The rows below give T cell receptor beta chains drawn from one sample of a study of OX40 agonist ivuxolimab in advanced cancers. Method: immunoSEQ multiplex PCR; TCRdb's copy keeps in-frame clones and lacks some. The repertoire holds fewer than 100,000 clones, with approximately 83% as singletons. Here the sequenced sample was CD4+ or CD8+ T cells sorted from blood, taken in a trial of the OX40 agonist ivuxolimab. All receptors come from an adult with an advanced solid tumor such as melanoma, head and neck, liver or kidney cancer. CDR3s include the opening cysteine and the closing phenylalanine or tryptophan. The order of the fields is CDR3 DNA, CDR3 protein, J gene, clone size, V gene, D gene. A D gene is named only where the DNA matches it firmly. Clone size is given for some rows only: seen once, a few or many times, or a class if the clone is expanded.

DNA: TGTGCCAGCAGTTTGGGAAGGGGGCTCTGGGGCTACACCTTC
CDR3: CASSLGRGLWGYTF
J: TRBJ1-2
size: -
V: TRBV28
D: TRBD1

DNA: TGTGCCAGCAGCGCGGGACTAGCGAGTAGCACAGATACGCAGTATTTT
CDR3: CASSAGLASSTDTQYF
J: TRBJ2-3
size: few
V: TRBV11-3
D: TRBD2

DNA: TGTGCCAGCTCACTCCGGACTAGTAGAGGCGCGCAGTTCTTC
CDR3: CASSLRTSRGAQFF
J: TRBJ2-1
size: -
V: TRBV18
D: TRBD2

DNA: TGCGCCAGCAGCCAAGGGGCGAAAAACACCGGGGAGCTGTTTTTT
CDR3: CASSQGAKNTGELFF
J: TRBJ2-2
size: -
V: TRBV4-1
D: -

DNA: TGTGCCTTCTCCCGAGACAGGGGCGAAGGCGAGCAGTACTTC
CDR3: CAFSRDRGEGEQYF
J: TRBJ2-7
size: -
V: TRBV10-3
D: TRBD1

DNA: TGCGCCAGCAGCCAAACATGGGGACCCGCAGGGCGGGGGGCGGCCGAGCAGTACTTC
CDR3: CASSQTWGPAGRGAAEQYF
J: TRBJ2-7
size: -
V: TRBV4-1
D: TRBD2

DNA: TGTGCCAGCAGCAATACCCCCGGGACAGGAAATGAAAAACTGTTTTTT
CDR3: CASSNTPGTGNEKLFF
J: TRBJ1-4
size: -
V: TRBV5-6
D: TRBD1

DNA: TGTGCCAGCAGCTTAGAGGCGGGAACGCCTGGAAACACCATATATTTT
CDR3: CASSLEAGTPGNTIYF
J: TRBJ1-3
size: -
V: TRBV7-9
D: -

DNA: TGCGCCAGCAGCTTGTACGGGGGGACTAATCAGCCCCAGCATTTT
CDR3: CASSLYGGTNQPQHF
J: TRBJ1-5
size: -
V: TRBV5-1
D: -

DNA: TGTGCCAGCAGTGAAGACCGACAGGGCTATGGCTACACCTTC
CDR3: CASSEDRQGYGYTF
J: TRBJ1-2
size: -
V: TRBV6-5
D: TRBD1

DNA: TGTGCCAGCAGCGCGGTGGACAAGAGCTCTGGAAACACCATATATTTT
CDR3: CASSAVDKSSGNTIYF
J: TRBJ1-3
size: -
V: TRBV11-2
D: -

DNA: TGTGCCACCAGCAGAGTGACCGGGGAGCTGTTTTTT
CDR3: CATSRVTGELFF
J: TRBJ2-2
size: -
V: TRBV15
D: -

DNA: TGTGCCAGCAGCTTGGCCAACCTAGGGGGCTACGAGCAGTACTTC
CDR3: CASSLANLGGYEQYF
J: TRBJ2-7
size: once
V: TRBV5-5
D: -

DNA: TGTGCCACCAGCAGCAGCGGCACAGATACGCAGTATTTT
CDR3: CATSSSGTDTQYF
J: TRBJ2-3
size: -
V: TRBV15
D: -

DNA: TGTGCCAGCAGTTTACTTCGGGGAGGGGGTGATGAAAAACTGTTTTTT
CDR3: CASSLLRGGGDEKLFF
J: TRBJ1-4
size: -
V: TRBV28
D: -

DNA: TGTGCCAGCAGTGGGGAGTCTGAAGCTTTCTTT
CDR3: CASSGESEAFF
J: TRBJ1-1
size: -
V: TRBV2
D: -

DNA: TGCGCCAGCAGCTTCTTGGGGGGGAGCACAGATACGCAGTATTTT
CDR3: CASSFLGGSTDTQYF
J: TRBJ2-3
size: -
V: TRBV5-1
D: TRBD2

DNA: TGTGCCAGCAGCCCCGACAGGGCCTCCTCTGGAAACACCATATATTTT
CDR3: CASSPDRASSGNTIYF
J: TRBJ1-3
size: -
V: TRBV11-2
D: TRBD1

DNA: TGTGCCACCTACAGACAGGGCCTGGAGACCCAGTACTTC
CDR3: CATYRQGLETQYF
J: TRBJ2-5
size: -
V: TRBV2
D: TRBD1

DNA: TGTGCCAGCAGTTTAAGGAAGAAGTGGCAGGAGATGCTCTATGGCTACACCTTC
CDR3: CASSLRKKWQEMLYGYTF
J: TRBJ1-2
size: -
V: TRBV27
D: -

DNA: TGTGCCAGTAGTATGAGGGGACCGATGAACTATGGCTACACCTTC
CDR3: CASSMRGPMNYGYTF
J: TRBJ1-2
size: -
V: TRBV19
D: -

DNA: TGTGCCAGCAGTGAAGATGGACAAGCCTATGGCTACACCTTC
CDR3: CASSEDGQAYGYTF
J: TRBJ1-2
size: few
V: TRBV25-1
D: -

DNA: TGTGCCAGCAGCTTAGTTGGGGTAGTAGGTGGTTTTGGGACCCAGTACTTC
CDR3: CASSLVGVVGGFGTQYF
J: TRBJ2-5
size: -
V: TRBV7-2
D: -

DNA: TGTGCCAGCAGTTTATCGGTTCAGCCCCAGCATTTT
CDR3: CASSLSVQPQHF
J: TRBJ1-5
size: few
V: TRBV28
D: -

DNA: TGTGCCAGCAGTGAAAACCCGGACCCCCGTAATTCACCCCTCCACTTT
CDR3: CASSENPDPRNSPLHF
J: TRBJ1-6
size: -
V: TRBV2
D: -

DNA: TGTGCCAGCAAGCAGGGCTTGGGAAACACCATATATTTT
CDR3: CASKQGLGNTIYF
J: TRBJ1-3
size: -
V: TRBV6-6
D: -

DNA: TGCAGCGTTGGGGTCTCCTGGGAAGAGATGTTTTTT
CDR3: CSVGVSWEEMFF
J: TRBJ1-4
size: -
V: TRBV29-1
D: -

DNA: TGTGCCTGGAACCCGGGACTCGTCCAAGAGACCCAGTACTTC
CDR3: CAWNPGLVQETQYF
J: TRBJ2-5
size: -
V: TRBV30
D: -